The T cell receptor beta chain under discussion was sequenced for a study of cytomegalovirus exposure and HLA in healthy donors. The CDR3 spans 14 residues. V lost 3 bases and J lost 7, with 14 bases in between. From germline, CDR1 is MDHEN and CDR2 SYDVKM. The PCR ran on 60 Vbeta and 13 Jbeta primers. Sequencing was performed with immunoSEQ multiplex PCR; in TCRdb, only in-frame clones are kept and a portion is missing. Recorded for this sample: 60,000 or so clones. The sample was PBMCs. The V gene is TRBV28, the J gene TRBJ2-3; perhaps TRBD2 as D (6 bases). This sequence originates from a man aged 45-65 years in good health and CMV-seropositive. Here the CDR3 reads CASSFGRRGNTQYF. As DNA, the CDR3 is TGTGCCAGCAGTTTCGGCCGTCGGGGGAATACGCAGTATTTT.